These T cell receptor beta chains were read from a single sample in a study of regulatory T cells in long-lasting Graves disease. TCRdb re-called the multiplex PCR reads with MiXCR, one entry per CDR3 protein. The data show a few hundred thousand distinct CDR3 sequences, roughly 25% seen once. The sample consisted of peripheral blood mononuclear cells (PBMCs), taken when the disease was refractory, from a patient treated with antithyroid drugs. All receptors come from a middle-aged woman with Graves disease. CDR3s include the opening cysteine and the closing phenylalanine or tryptophan. The order of the fields is J gene, D gene, clone size, V gene, CDR3 protein, CDR3 DNA. A D gene is named only where the DNA matches it firmly. For some rows the clone size is stated as once, few or many, or as a class when expanded; others skip it.

TRBJ1-1,TRBD1,few,TRBV6-1,CASSPGGEAFF,TGTGCCAGCAGTCCAGGGGGTGAAGCTTTCTTT
TRBJ1-6,-,few,TRBV6-1,CASTRGAETTNSPLHF,TGTGCCAGCACCCGAGGGGCCGAAACTACAAATTCACCCCTCCACTTT
TRBJ2-7,TRBD1,-,TRBV20-1,CSAPRPGDRTREQYF,TGCAGTGCCCCCAGGCCAGGGGACAGGACCCGCGAGCAGTACTTC
TRBJ1-2,-,-,TRBV7-3,CASSSLTAHYGYTF,TGTGCCAGCAGCTCTCTGACGGCCCACTATGGCTACACCTTC
TRBJ2-5,-,many,TRBV2,CASRGNTPPGGETQYF,TGTGCCAGCAGGGGGAATACACCTCCTGGGGGGGAGACCCAGTACTTC
TRBJ2-5,TRBD2,-,TRBV6-1,CASSTSGTQETQYF,TGTGCCAGCAGTACAAGCGGGACCCAAGAGACCCAGTACTTC
TRBJ2-7,TRBD2,many,TRBV11-2,CASSLTSGGSYEQYF,TGTGCCAGCAGTTTGACTAGCGGGGGCTCCTACGAGCAGTACTTC
TRBJ2-7,-,-,TRBV15,CATSDRGQGASEQYF,TGTGCCACCAGCGATCGGGGCCAGGGTGCCTCCGAGCAGTACTTC
TRBJ1-5,-,-,TRBV29-1,CSAMTGGGNGNQPQHF,TGCAGCGCCATGACCGGGGGAGGGAATGGCAATCAGCCCCAGCATTTT
TRBJ2-6,-,-,TRBV6-2/TRBV6-3,CASSYIRSGANVLTF,TGTGCCAGCAGTTACATCCGCTCTGGGGCCAACGTCCTGACTTTC
TRBJ2-7,TRBD1,many,TRBV11-2,CASSLSDRGYEQYF,TGTGCCAGCAGCTTATCGGACAGGGGCTACGAGCAGTACTTC
TRBJ2-4,-,-,TRBV5-5,CASSLAAGAGYF,TGTGCCAGCAGCTTGGCAGCAGGAGCTGGATACTTC
TRBJ2-7,TRBD1,many,TRBV27,CASSYRTGGATHEQYF,TGTGCCAGCAGTTACCGGACAGGGGGCGCCACCCACGAGCAGTACTTC
TRBJ2-7,-,many,TRBV28,CASSPLGRSYEQYF,TGTGCCAGCAGTCCCTTGGGGAGATCCTACGAGCAGTACTTC
TRBJ2-5,-,many,TRBV5-6,CASSWGRRVGETQYF,TGTGCCAGCAGCTGGGGGCGCCGCGTAGGGGAGACCCAGTACTTC
TRBJ1-1,-,-,TRBV6-5,CASSYSLRGTEAFF,TGTGCCAGCAGTTACTCGCTAAGGGGCACTGAAGCTTTCTTT
TRBJ2-6,TRBD2,many,TRBV2,CASAREGLGANVLTF,TGTGCCAGCGCTCGGGAGGGGCTCGGGGCCAACGTCCTGACTTTC
TRBJ2-5,TRBD2,many,TRBV6-1,CASSGWVAGVRETQYF,TGTGCCAGCAGTGGGTGGGTAGCGGGAGTTCGGGAGACCCAGTACTTC
TRBJ1-4,-,few,TRBV9,CASSVGTWGKLFF,TGTGCCAGCAGCGTAGGGACATGGGGAAAACTGTTTTTT
TRBJ2-7,-,-,TRBV20-1,CSGRGSYEQYF,TGCAGCGGCAGGGGTTCCTACGAGCAGTACTTC
TRBJ1-5,TRBD1,-,TRBV6-2/TRBV6-3,CASSSRDRGRQPQHF,TGTGCCAGCAGTTCCCGGGACAGGGGGCGTCAGCCCCAGCATTTT
TRBJ1-1,-,-,TRBV5-1,CASSSWTAGTEAFF,TGCGCCAGCAGCTCCTGGACGGCAGGAACTGAAGCTTTCTTT
TRBJ1-1,TRBD1,-,TRBV5-1,CASSWGQLNTEAFF,TGCGCCAGCAGCTGGGGACAGCTGAACACTGAAGCTTTCTTT
TRBJ2-1,TRBD2,-,TRBV7-8,CASSLEVLANNEQFF,TGTGCCAGCAGCTTAGAGGTACTAGCGAATAATGAGCAGTTCTTC
TRBJ2-7,TRBD1,many,TRBV11-2,CASSPSDREDDEQYF,TGTGCCAGCAGCCCATCGGACAGGGAAGACGACGAGCAGTACTTC
TRBJ2-5,-,few,TRBV12-3/TRBV12-4,CASSPRPGDETQYF,TGTGCCAGCAGTCCCCGGCCAGGGGATGAGACCCAGTACTTC
TRBJ2-2,TRBD1,-,TRBV5-6,CASSQFYWDRNTGELFF,TGTGCCAGCAGCCAGTTCTACTGGGACAGAAACACCGGGGAGCTGTTTTTT
TRBJ1-2,-,-,TRBV3-1,CASSQGWTELNYGYTF,TGTGCCAGCAGCCAAGGGTGGACAGAACTTAACTATGGCTACACCTTC
TRBJ2-7,-,few,TRBV10-3,CAISESSRDAAYEQYF,TGTGCCATCAGTGAGTCATCAAGGGACGCAGCCTACGAGCAGTACTTC
TRBJ2-1,TRBD2,many,TRBV28,CASTLAGGVGEQFF,TGTGCCAGCACCCTAGCGGGAGGTGTCGGTGAGCAGTTCTTC
TRBJ2-2,-,-,TRBV3-1,CASSQDWGAAGELFF,TGTGCCAGCAGCCAAGACTGGGGGGCCGCCGGGGAGCTGTTTTTT
TRBJ2-5,-,-,TRBV7-9,CASSYLDGQETQYF,TGTGCCAGCAGCTATTTGGACGGACAAGAGACCCAGTACTTC
TRBJ2-5,-,many,TRBV6-2/TRBV6-3,CASTLTDKRLVSQYF,TGTGCCAGCACCCTAACAGATAAGAGATTGGTGTCCCAGTACTTC
TRBJ2-1,-,-,TRBV5-1,CASSSVSGNEQFF,TGCGCCAGCAGCTCAGTTAGCGGTAATGAGCAGTTCTTC
TRBJ2-2,-,many,TRBV20-1,CSARDRLEAGELFF,TGCAGTGCTAGGGACCGCCTCGAGGCCGGGGAGCTGTTTTTT
TRBJ1-2,-,many,TRBV6-1,CASSPRERGRGYGYTF,TGTGCCAGCAGTCCCCGGGAGAGGGGGAGAGGGTATGGCTACACCTTC
TRBJ2-5,-,many,TRBV13,CASSPRLDTKTQYF,TGTGCCAGCAGCCCCCGGTTGGACACGAAGACCCAGTACTTC
TRBJ1-6,-,many,TRBV28,CASSFGLNSPLHF,TGTGCCAGCAGCTTTGGGCTGAATTCACCCCTCCACTTT
TRBJ2-7,TRBD2,few,TRBV27,CASSSSRREVSYEQYF,TGTGCCAGCAGTTCCTCAAGGCGGGAGGTCTCCTACGAGCAGTACTTC
TRBJ1-1,-,many,TRBV20-1,CSAREGTEAFF,TGCAGTGCTAGAGAGGGCACTGAAGCTTTCTTT
TRBJ2-2,-,-,TRBV20-1,CSAWTARTGELFF,TGCAGTGCATGGACCGCGAGGACCGGGGAGCTGTTTTTT
TRBJ2-5,-,-,TRBV30,CAWSVEANSWETQYF,TGTGCCTGGAGTGTAGAGGCGAACTCATGGGAGACCCAGTACTTC
TRBJ2-1,-,few,TRBV2,CASLWNMPSIDEQFF,TGTGCCAGCCTCTGGAACATGCCGAGCATCGATGAGCAGTTCTTC
TRBJ1-6,-,-,TRBV9,CASSVEKPDSPLHF,TGTGCCAGCAGCGTAGAAAAGCCCGATTCACCCCTCCACTTT
TRBJ2-5,-,many,TRBV27,CASGFQGPGTQYF,TGTGCCAGCGGGTTCCAGGGTCCCGGGACCCAGTACTTC
TRBJ2-7,TRBD2,many,TRBV28,CASHALAGDSYEQYF,TGTGCCAGCCACGCCCTAGCGGGAGATTCGTACGAGCAGTACTTC
TRBJ1-6,-,few,TRBV27,CASSTTLGRDVSLHF,TGTGCCAGCAGTACTACCCTCGGACGGGACGTGTCCCTCCACTTT
TRBJ2-1,-,once,TRBV11-3,CASSLLRRGRLYNEQFF,TGTGCCAGCAGCTTATTACGCCGGGGTCGTTTATACAATGAGCAGTTCTTC
TRBJ2-7,TRBD1,once,TRBV12-3/TRBV12-4,CASSRDRGIYEQYF,TGTGCCAGCAGTAGGGACAGGGGGATCTACGAGCAGTACTTC
TRBJ2-7,-,few,TRBV19,CASSIYGGQYEQYF,TGTGCCAGTAGTATTTACGGGGGCCAATACGAGCAGTACTTC
TRBJ2-2,-,many,TRBV6-1,CASRGRTDTGELFF,TGTGCCAGCAGGGGGAGGACGGACACCGGGGAGCTGTTTTTT
TRBJ2-5,-,-,TRBV7-9,CASSWVGWGNEETQYF,TGTGCCAGCAGCTGGGTAGGATGGGGGAACGAGGAGACCCAGTACTTC
TRBJ2-2,-,many,TRBV6-5,CASSYSRAGMAGELFF,TGTGCCAGCAGTTACTCGAGAGCGGGTATGGCCGGGGAGCTGTTTTTT
TRBJ1-3,TRBD1,few,TRBV6-1,CASSRLTGGSSGNTIYF,TGTGCCAGCAGTAGATTGACAGGGGGGAGCTCTGGAAACACCATATATTTT
TRBJ2-7,TRBD1,-,TRBV10-3,CAIESEDRGPSGEQYF,TGTGCCATCGAGTCAGAAGACAGGGGGCCCTCGGGCGAGCAGTACTTC
TRBJ2-2,TRBD2,many,TRBV12-3/TRBV12-4,CASSLEAGRGTGELFF,TGTGCCAGCAGTTTAGAAGCGGGAAGGGGCACCGGGGAGCTGTTTTTT
TRBJ1-1,TRBD1,-,TRBV5-1,CASSVYRGDTEAFF,TGCGCCAGCAGCGTATACAGGGGCGACACTGAAGCTTTCTTT